Listed below are T cell receptor beta chains from one sample, sequenced in a study of shared clonotypes between healthy human individuals. Only in-frame clones appear in the TCRdb table, and some are missing; sequencing was by immunoSEQ multiplex PCR. The sample lists about 1 million clones, under 80% occurring once. The sample consisted of memory CD4+ T cells sorted from blood. The source of these receptors is a man between 18 and 29 years old in good health. Both conserved end residues are part of each CDR3. Fields, in order: clone size, J gene, V gene, D gene, CDR3 DNA, CDR3 protein. A D gene is named only where the DNA matches it firmly. Clone size is stated in some rows and not others, as once, few, many or a class when expanded.

. TRBJ2-2 TRBV5-1 . TGCGCCAGCAGTAGATACACCGGGGAGCTGTTTTTT CASSRYTGELFF
. TRBJ2-7 TRBV7-9 TRBD1 TGTGCCAGCAGCTCCATGAGACAGGGGCTATACGAGCAGTACTTC CASSSMRQGLYEQYF
. TRBJ1-5 TRBV9 . TGTGCCAGCAGCCCGCTCGGGCATAGCAATCAGCCCCAGCATTTT CASSPLGHSNQPQHF
. TRBJ2-5 TRBV11-2 TRBD2 TGTGCCAGCAGCCACGGGACTAGCGGGAGCGAAGAGACCCAGTACTTC CASSHGTSGSEETQYF
. TRBJ1-4 TRBV4-3 . TGCGCCAGCAGCTTGGGGCAGGCGAGGGCTAATGAAAAACTGTTTTTT CASSLGQARANEKLFF
. TRBJ1-4 TRBV6-5 TRBD1 TGTGCCAGCACCCCGTCAGGGGGGCCTAGAGAAAAACTGTTTTTT CASTPSGGPREKLFF
. TRBJ1-2 TRBV5-1 TRBD1 TGCGCCAGCAGCTCCTCCGGGACAGACTATGGCTACACCTTC CASSSSGTDYGYTF
. TRBJ2-7 TRBV4-3 TRBD1 TGCGCCAGCAGCCTTCAACAGGGGGCGTACGAGCAGTACTTC CASSLQQGAYEQYF
. TRBJ2-1 TRBV7-6 TRBD2 TGTGCCAGCAGCCTTTCCCCACTAGCGGGAGCCCTAGAGGGGAATGAGCAGTTCTTC CASSLSPLAGALEGNEQFF
. TRBJ1-1 TRBV18 . TGTGCCAGCTCACCACCGAATAGGGTGGGAACTGAAGCTTTCTTT CASSPPNRVGTEAFF
once TRBJ1-2 TRBV9 . TGTGCCAGCAGCAACCCCGGGGGGGGCGACGGCTACACCTTC CASSNPGGGDGYTF
. TRBJ2-5 TRBV4-3 TRBD2 TGCGCCAGCAGCCAAGAATCAGGGACTAGCGGGAGCGAGACCCAGTACTTC CASSQESGTSGSETQYF
. TRBJ2-5 TRBV7-7 TRBD2 TGTGCTAGCAGTCAAAGCGGGGGGACCCAAGAGACCCAGTACTTC CASSQSGGTQETQYF
. TRBJ1-6 TRBV28 . TGTGCCAGCAGTTTATGGGGGGGGACCTATAATTCACCCCTCCACTTT CASSLWGGTYNSPLHF
. TRBJ2-7 TRBV12-5 . TGTGCTAGTGGTTTGGGGGACCCGAGCTCCTACGAGCAGTACTTC CASGLGDPSSYEQYF
. TRBJ2-2 TRBV18 . TGTGCCAGCTCCAACCAAGGTAGCGCCGGGGAGCTGTTTTTT CASSNQGSAGELFF
. TRBJ2-3 TRBV9 . TGTGCCAGCAGCGTTCGGACACTCACAGATACGCAGTATTTT CASSVRTLTDTQYF
. TRBJ2-7 TRBV5-1 TRBD2 TGCGCCAGCAGCGTGGGACTAGCGGACTCCTACGAGCAGTACTTC CASSVGLADSYEQYF
. TRBJ1-6 TRBV4-3 . TGCGCCAGCAGCCAAGAACTAGTAATCGGGGGAAGCTATTCACCCCTCCACTTT CASSQELVIGGSYSPLHF
. TRBJ1-2 TRBV6-1 . TGTGCCAGCAGAGAACCGACAGGATCCTACTATGGCTACACCTTC CASREPTGSYYGYTF
once TRBJ2-7 TRBV27 TRBD1 TGTGCCAGCAGTCACAGGGGGCTCATGGGGGGCGAGCAGTACTTC CASSHRGLMGGEQYF
. TRBJ2-4 TRBV6-1 . TGTGCCAGCTCGAATGGGGTCACCAAAAACATTCAGTACTTC CASSNGVTKNIQYF
. TRBJ2-3 TRBV5-1 . TGCGCCAGCAGCATATGGGGGCCAAGCACAGATACGCAGTATTTT CASSIWGPSTDTQYF
. TRBJ1-6 TRBV5-6 TRBD1 TGTGCCAGCAGCTTGGCCGGAGCAGGGGGCCTTTCACCCCTCCACTTT CASSLAGAGGLSPLHF
once TRBJ2-5 TRBV2 . TGTGCCAGCAGTGTTGATAGTTCGCAGACCCAGTACTTC CASSVDSSQTQYF
few TRBJ2-3 TRBV5-1 . TGCGCCAGCAGCTCCACAGATCGCACAGATACGCAGTATTTT CASSSTDRTDTQYF
few TRBJ1-5 TRBV28 TRBD1 TGTGCCAGCAGGGGACAGGGGGTCAATCAGCCCCAGCATTTT CASRGQGVNQPQHF
few TRBJ1-2 TRBV7-2 . TGTGCCAGCACCCCGGCTCGGGGCTACACCTTC CASTPARGYTF
. TRBJ2-7 TRBV11-2 TRBD1 TGTGCCAGCAGCTGGGACAGGGAAAAGGGGCAGTACTTC CASSWDREKGQYF
. TRBJ2-1 TRBV5-1 . TGCGCCAGCAGCTTGGCCTCCGGACAGAAGTACAATGAGCAGTTCTTC CASSLASGQKYNEQFF
. TRBJ2-3 TRBV19 TRBD1 TGTGCCAGTAGTATCTCCGGACAGGGGCTCACAGATACGCAGTATTTT CASSISGQGLTDTQYF
. TRBJ1-5 TRBV12-5 TRBD1 TGTGCTAGTGCTCCGGACAGGGCTAGCAATCAGCCCCAGCATTTT CASAPDRASNQPQHF
. TRBJ2-1 TRBV27 TRBD2 TGTGCCAGCAGTTTTGGTATTAGCGGGGTAAGCTCCTACAATGAGCAGTTCTTC CASSFGISGVSSYNEQFF
. TRBJ2-7 TRBV5-6 TRBD1 TGTGCCAGCTTGGGACAGGGTGGCTACGAGCAGTACTTC CASLGQGGYEQYF
. TRBJ1-4 TRBV5-6 TRBD1 TGTGCCAGCAGCTCCGACAGGGGGGCTGAAAAACTGTTTTTT CASSSDRGAEKLFF
. TRBJ2-2 TRBV27 . TGTGCCAGCAGTTTAACCGACAGAGCGAACACCGGGGAGCTGTTTTTT CASSLTDRANTGELFF
. TRBJ2-1 TRBV10-1 TRBD2 TGCGCCAGCAGTGACCAACTAGCGGGAGACGAGCAGTTCTTC CASSDQLAGDEQFF
. TRBJ2-7 TRBV10-3 . TGTGCCATCAGTGGAAAAACAGGGAACGAGCAGTACTTC CAISGKTGNEQYF
once TRBJ1-3 TRBV7-2 . TGTGCCAGCAGCATCACCAGCCCAAGCTCTGGAAACACCATATATTTT CASSITSPSSGNTIYF
. TRBJ1-2 TRBV5-4 . TGTGCCAGCAGCCCCCCCGATGGTAACTATGGCTACACCTTC CASSPPDGNYGYTF
. TRBJ1-4 TRBV7-9 . TGTGCCAGCAGCTTGGGGGGTACCACTAATGAAAAACTGTTTTTT CASSLGGTTNEKLFF
many TRBJ2-4 TRBV6-1 . TGTGCCAGCAGTGAAGCGCCCGGGACGGGGGCCAAAAACATTCAGTACTTC CASSEAPGTGAKNIQYF
. TRBJ1-2 TRBV5-8 . TGTGCCAGCATGCGACTCTCAGGTTCGGGACCTTCCTTCTATGGCTACACCTTC CASMRLSGSGPSFYGYTF
. TRBJ2-5 TRBV5-1 . TGCGCCAGCAGCAAGGAGGGTCAATCTGAAGAGACCCAGTACTTC CASSKEGQSEETQYF
. TRBJ2-1 TRBV19 . TGTGCCAGTAGTATAGACAAAGCGGAGCTCTACAATGAGCAGTTCTTC CASSIDKAELYNEQFF
once TRBJ2-1 TRBV5-4 . TGTGCCAGCAGCCTTGGACGGGATAATGAGCAGTTCTTC CASSLGRDNEQFF
once TRBJ1-4 TRBV15 TRBD1 TGTGCCACCAGCTTTAGGGGACAGACTAATGAAAAACTGTTTTTT CATSFRGQTNEKLFF
few TRBJ2-2 TRBV7-8 TRBD1 TGTGCCAGCCGCCGGGATGACAGGGGCTTTAACACCGGGGAGCTGTTTTTT CASRRDDRGFNTGELFF
many TRBJ1-1 TRBV5-1 TRBD1 TGCGCCAGCACAGGGGGTGTCGAAGCTTTCTTT CASTGGVEAFF
. TRBJ1-2 TRBV6-5 . TGTGCCAGCAGTACGGGCAGGGGACATGGCTACACCTTC CASSTGRGHGYTF
. TRBJ2-2 TRBV5-1 TRBD2 TGCGCCAGCAGCTGGACTAGCGGGGCTAAATCCGGGGAGCTGTTTTTT CASSWTSGAKSGELFF
few TRBJ2-2 TRBV5-1 . TGCGCCAGCAGCTCTACAGTGAACACCGGGGAGCTGTTTTTT CASSSTVNTGELFF
. TRBJ2-7 TRBV2 TRBD1 TGTGCCAGCAGACTACGGGACAGAACCTACGAGCAGTACTTC CASRLRDRTYEQYF
few TRBJ1-1 TRBV11-3 . TGTGCCAGCAGCTTAGGACAGATGAACACTGAAGCTTTCTTT CASSLGQMNTEAFF
. TRBJ2-3 TRBV27 TRBD2 TGTGCCAGCAGTACCAGAGCGGGGGGGAGCACAGATACGCAGTATTTT CASSTRAGGSTDTQYF